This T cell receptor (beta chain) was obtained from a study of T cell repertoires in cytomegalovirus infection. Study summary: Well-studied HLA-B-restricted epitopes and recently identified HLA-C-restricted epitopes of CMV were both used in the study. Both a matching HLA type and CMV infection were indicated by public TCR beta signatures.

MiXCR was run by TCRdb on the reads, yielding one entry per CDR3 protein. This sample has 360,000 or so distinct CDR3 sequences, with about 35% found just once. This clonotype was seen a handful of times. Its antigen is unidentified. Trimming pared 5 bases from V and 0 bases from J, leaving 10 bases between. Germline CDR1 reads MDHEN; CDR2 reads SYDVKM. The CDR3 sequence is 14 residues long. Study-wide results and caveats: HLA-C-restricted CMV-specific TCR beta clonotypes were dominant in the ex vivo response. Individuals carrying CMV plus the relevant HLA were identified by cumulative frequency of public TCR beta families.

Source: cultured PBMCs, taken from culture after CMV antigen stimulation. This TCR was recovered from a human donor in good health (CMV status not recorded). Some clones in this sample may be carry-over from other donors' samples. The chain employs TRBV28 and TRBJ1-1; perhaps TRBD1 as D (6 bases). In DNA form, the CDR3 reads TGTGCCAGCAGTGGGGGCAGTTTGAACACTGAAGCTTTCTTT. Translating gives CASSGGSLNTEAFF.